One sample yielded the 22 T cell receptor beta chains listed below, sequenced in a study of T cell responses to AZD1222 COVID-19 vaccine. Repertoires were generated with immunoSEQ multiplex PCR, while TCRdb's copy carries only in-frame clones and drops some. Of 100,000 to 150,000 clones in the sample, about nine tenths were seen once. The source material was peripheral blood, sampled on day 0 of AZD1222 vaccination. The receptor set was obtained from an adult in good health.

This chain joins TRBV19 and TRBJ2-7, with D hard to call. Between the trimmed V and J ends, which lost 4 bases and 4 bases, there was a span of 5 bases. The CDR3 extends over 11 amino acids. Germline CDR1 LNHDA, CDR2 SQIVND (reference sequence). CDR3 sequence reads: CASSNGYEQYF. As DNA, the CDR3 is TGTGCCAGTAGTAACGGGTACGAGCAGTACTTC.

The V gene is TRBV28, the J gene TRBJ1-3; D is possibly TRBD1 (5 bases). Trimming cost V 6 bases and J 3 bases, with 24 bases left between them. This CDR3 has 18 residues. Germline lookup yields CDR1 MDHEN and CDR2 SYDVKM. CDR3 nucleotides: TGTGCCAGCAGCCCCCCCGGGCTGTTGGGGCAGGGTGGAAACACCATATATTTT. Translation gives CASSPPGLLGQGGNTIYF.

J is TRBJ2-7 and V is TRBV28; 9 bases are shared with TRBD1. The CDR3 has 15 amino acids. Germline CDR1 MDHEN, CDR2 SYDVKM. V shed 5 bases, J shed 6 bases, and the junction held 11 bases outside the gene matches. For the CDR3, the DNA is TGTGCCAGCAGTGCATCGGGACAGGGCTTGGGCGAGCAGTACTTC. Translating it yields CASSASGQGLGEQYF. Drawing the rest from reference TRBV28 and TRBJ2-7, the complete variable domain is DVKVTQSSRYLVKRTGEKVFLECVQDMDHENMFWYRQDPGLGLRLIYFSYDVKMKEKGDIPEGYSVSREKKERFSLILESASTNQTSMYLCASSASGQGLGEQYFGPGTRLTVT.

The rearrangement uses TRBV5-6 and TRBJ1-1, with a possible D match to TRBD1 (6 bases). Germline V gene lookup returns CDR1 SGHDT and CDR2 YYEEEE. Trimming pared 6 bases from V and 4 bases from J, leaving 13 bases between. This CDR3 has 13 residues. The chain's CDR3 is CASTLQGFTEAFF. The CDR3 DNA sequence: TGTGCCAGCACCCTACAGGGCTTCACTGAAGCTTTCTTT. Full variable domain (outside the CDR3, taken from reference TRBV5-6 and TRBJ1-1): DAGVTQSPTHLIKTRGQQVTLRCSPKSGHDTVSWYQQALGQGPQFIFQYYEEEERQRGNFPDRFSGHQFPNYSSELNVNALLLGDSALYLCASTLQGFTEAFFGQGTRLTVV.

The CDR3 DNA is TGTGCCAGTAGTATGTGGGATATTGTGGCTGAAGCTTTCTTT. Its protein is CASSMWDIVAEAFF. The chain joins TRBV19 to TRBJ1-1; D gene ambiguous. This CDR3 comprises 14 residues. The V end lost 3 bases, the J end lost 6 bases, and 14 bases lay between the germline ends. Germline V gene sequence: CDR1 LNHDA, CDR2 SQIVND (reference sequence).

The J gene is TRBJ2-7, the V gene TRBV11-2, with 8 bases identical to TRBD2. V shed 1 base, J shed 2 bases, and the junction held 10 bases outside the gene matches. CDR1 is SGHAT and CDR2 is FQNNGV in the germline V gene. The CDR3 length is 17 residues. This CDR3 reads CASSLGFKAGEPYEQYF. The CDR3 DNA reads TGTGCCAGCAGCTTAGGCTTTAAAGCGGGAGAACCCTACGAGCAGTACTTC.

The V and J genes are TRBV19 and TRBJ2-1, with D perhaps matching TRBD2 (5 bases). Germline lookup yields CDR1 LNHDA and CDR2 SQIVND (reference sequence). This CDR3 spans 15 amino acids. V was pared by 6 bases and J by 6 bases, with 18 bases between. CDR3 bases: TGTGCCAGTAGAGAGGGAGTTGTTGGGCGCAATGAGCAGTTCTTC. Amino acid sequence: CASREGVVGRNEQFF. Together with reference TRBV19 and TRBJ2-1, the CDR3 gives the full variable domain: DGGITQSPKYLFRKEGQNVTLSCEQNLNHDAMYWYRQDPGQGLRLIYYSQIVNDFQKGDIAEGYSVSREKKESFPLTVTSAQKNPTAFYLCASREGVVGRNEQFFGPGTRLTVL.

The chain carries TRBV29-1 and TRBJ2-1; D gene ambiguous. Germline V gene sequence: CDR1 SQVTM, CDR2 ANQGSEA. The CDR3 has 13 residues. Between the trimmed V and J ends, which lost 5 bases and 6 bases, there was a span of 14 bases. As DNA, the CDR3 is TGCAGCGTTCGACGGACCCGTACCAATGAGCAGTTCTTC. It yields the protein CSVRRTRTNEQFF.

The sample holds a few counts of this clone. This chain joins TRBV28 and TRBJ1-1; 7 bases agree with TRBD1. The V segment lost 6 bases and the J segment 3 bases; nucleotides outside the gene matches: 7. CDR3 length: 14 residues. Germline V gives CDR1 MDHEN, CDR2 SYDVKM. CDR3 protein: CASRWGTVDTEAFF. The CDR3 region has the DNA TGTGCCAGCAGGTGGGGGACAGTGGACACTGAAGCTTTCTTT.

This chain connects TRBV19 to TRBJ2-4; no definite D call. The CDR3 totals 14 residues. The germline V and J ends were trimmed by 10 bases and 0 bases, with 13 bases remaining between them. The germline CDR1 and CDR2 sequences are LNHDA and SQIVND (reference sequence). The CDR3 loop reads CATKGGLAKNIQYF. DNA of the CDR3: TGTGCCACCAAGGGTGGGCTAGCCAAAAACATTCAGTACTTC.

The V gene is TRBV9, the J gene TRBJ2-2; 7 bases fit TRBD2. The CDR3 contains 17 residues. Germline lookup yields CDR1 SGDLS and CDR2 YYNGEE. Germline trimming cut 4 bases from V and 6 bases from J; bases unmatched to any gene: 15. The CDR3 DNA reads TGTGCCAGCAGCTTCCTCCCTCCCGATCGGGGGGCCGGGGAGCTGTTTTTT. Protein product: CASSFLPPDRGAGELFF.

CDR3 protein: CASSLGVGGRTNEQFF. The CDR3 region has the DNA TGTGCCAGCAGCTTAGGTGTAGGGGGGAGGACAAATGAGCAGTTCTTC. The chain carries TRBV11-2 and TRBJ2-1; D is possibly TRBD1 or TRBD2 (6 bases each). Germline V CDR1 and CDR2: SGHAT, FQNNGV. CDR3 size: 16 residues. V was pared by 1 base and J by 7 bases, with 17 bases between.

The count of this clone is one. The chain uses TRBV18 and TRBJ2-7; 7 bases are a match to TRBD2. Germline V gene data show CDR1 as KGHSH and CDR2 as LQKENI. V lost 6 bases to trimming and J lost 5 bases; unmatched junction nucleotides: 10. The CDR3 is made up of 14 amino acids. The CDR3 DNA reads as TGTGCCAGCTCCCCCCGGGGGGAGGGCGACGAGCAGTACTTC. Translation gives CASSPRGEGDEQYF.

The V call is TRBV3-1 (or the pseudogene TRBV3-2), the J call TRBJ1-5; 9 bases align to TRBD1. The CDR3 has 16 residues. The junction had 9 bases not matched to a gene; V was cut back by 4 bases and J by 5 bases. Germline V CDR1 and CDR2: LGHDT, YNNKEL (reference sequence). CDR3 bases: TGTGCCAGCAGCCTCCGTGGGGACAGGGTGGATCAGCCCCAGCATTTT. Translating gives CASSLRGDRVDQPQHF.

The J gene is TRBJ1-1, the V gene TRBV2; D is perhaps TRBD1 (6 bases). Trimming stripped 4 bases from V and 1 base from J, with 7 bases between. The CDR3 extends over 13 amino acids. The germline V gene encodes CDR1 SNHLY and CDR2 FYNNEI. The CDR3 DNA is TGTGCCAGCAGTGGGGACACGAACACTGAAGCTTTCTTT. Translation gives CASSGDTNTEAFF.

The chain couples TRBV28 to TRBJ1-1; D possibly corresponds to TRBD1 (5 bases). The CDR3 runs 12 residues. Germline V lookup: CDR1 MDHEN, CDR2 SYDVKM. The ends were cut back, 5 bases at V and 3 bases at J, with 7 bases in the middle. The DNA of the CDR3 is TGTGCCAGCAGTGCAGGGCACACTGAAGCTTTCTTT. It translates to CASSAGHTEAFF.

The chain links TRBV28 to TRBJ1-2; no firm D call. CDR3 length equals 11 residues. Trimming stripped 3 bases from V and 6 bases from J, with 5 bases between. Per the germline V gene, CDR1 is MDHEN and CDR2 is SYDVKM. The CDR3 coding sequence is TGTGCCAGCAGTTTGCGGCATGGCTACACCTTC. Protein: CASSLRHGYTF.

V usage is TRBV27 and J usage is TRBJ2-2; D possibly corresponds to TRBD1 (6 bases). Germline V lookup: CDR1 MNHEY, CDR2 SMNVEV (reference sequence). The V end was cut by 3 bases, the J end by 0 bases, with 8 bases between. This CDR3 comprises 15 residues. The CDR3 spells CASSFGQTNTGELFF. CDR3 DNA: TGTGCCAGCAGTTTTGGACAGACGAACACCGGGGAGCTGTTTTTT.

This clone was counted once. V is TRBV5-1 and J is TRBJ2-4; 11 nucleotides align to TRBD2. With V trimmed by 1 base and J by 12 bases, 6 bases remained unmatched. CDR3 length: 14 amino acids. CDR1 and CDR2 from the germline V gene are SGHRS and YFSETQ. CDR3 sequence reads: CASSLQTSGGHQYF. In DNA, the CDR3 is TGCGCCAGCAGCTTGCAAACTAGCGGGGGCCATCAGTACTTC.

The chain combines TRBV30 with TRBJ2-4; weak D call: TRBD1 (6 bases). The CDR3 length is 15 residues. Trimming cost V 5 bases and J 6 bases, with 20 bases left between them. Per the germline V gene, CDR1 is GTSNPN and CDR2 is SVGIG (reference sequence). Written as DNA, the CDR3 is TGTGCCTGGTCCTCAGCCGGGACAAATGGAAACATTCAGTACTTC. It yields the protein CAWSSAGTNGNIQYF.

Only one count was recorded for this clone. This chain uses TRBV2 with TRBJ2-7, with 7 bases aligning to TRBD2. Per the germline V gene, CDR1 is SNHLY and CDR2 is FYNNEI. This CDR3 has 14 amino acids. V was clipped by 6 bases and J by 4 bases; unmatched bases: 9. CDR3 coding DNA: TGTGCCAGCAGCTTCTCCGGGGAGGGGTACGAGCAGTACTTC. Protein: CASSFSGEGYEQYF.

This chain connects TRBV18 to TRBJ1-4; D perhaps matches TRBD1 (5 bases). The CDR3 loop spans 14 amino acids. CDR1 is KGHSH and CDR2 is LQKENI in the germline V gene. The germline V and J ends were trimmed by 6 bases and 7 bases, with 15 bases remaining between them. CDR3 DNA sequence: TGTGCCAGCTCGATTCCGGGACCGGGTGAAAAACTGTTTTTT. It translates to CASSIPGPGEKLFF.